A single T cell receptor (beta chain) is shown here with its context. Germline lookup yields CDR1 SNHLY and CDR2 FYNNEI. This CDR3 is 14 amino acids long. V lost 5 bases to trimming and J lost 3 bases, with 10 bases between them. Clones were sequenced by immunoSEQ multiplex PCR, and TCRdb holds only the in-frame ones, with some missing. The sample records 60,000 or so clones, approximately 90% being singletons. The sample originates from a study of technical replicates of blood from a few donors. The specimen sequenced was PBMCs. The source of this sequence is a human donor in good health. Some clones in this sample may be carry-over from other donors' samples. The V and J genes are TRBV2 and TRBJ1-4, with TRBD1 as a possible D gene (6 bases). The CDR3 region has the DNA TGTGCCAGCAGTAAGGACAGCTCTAATGAAAAACTGTTTTTT. Amino acids: CASSKDSSNEKLFF.